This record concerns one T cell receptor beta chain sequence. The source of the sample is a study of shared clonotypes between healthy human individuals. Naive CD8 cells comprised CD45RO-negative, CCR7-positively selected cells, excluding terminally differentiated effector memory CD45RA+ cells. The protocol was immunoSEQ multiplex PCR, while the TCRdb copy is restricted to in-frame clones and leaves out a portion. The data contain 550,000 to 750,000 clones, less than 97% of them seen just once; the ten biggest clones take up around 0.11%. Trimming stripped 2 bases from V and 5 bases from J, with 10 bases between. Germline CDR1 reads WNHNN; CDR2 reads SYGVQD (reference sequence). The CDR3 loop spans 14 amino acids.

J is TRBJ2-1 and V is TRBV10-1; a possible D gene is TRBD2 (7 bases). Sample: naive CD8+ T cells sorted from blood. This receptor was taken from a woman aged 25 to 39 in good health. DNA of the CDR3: TGCGCCAGCAGTGAGGGGGGGGCCAACAATGAGCAGTTCTTC. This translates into CASSEGGANNEQFF.